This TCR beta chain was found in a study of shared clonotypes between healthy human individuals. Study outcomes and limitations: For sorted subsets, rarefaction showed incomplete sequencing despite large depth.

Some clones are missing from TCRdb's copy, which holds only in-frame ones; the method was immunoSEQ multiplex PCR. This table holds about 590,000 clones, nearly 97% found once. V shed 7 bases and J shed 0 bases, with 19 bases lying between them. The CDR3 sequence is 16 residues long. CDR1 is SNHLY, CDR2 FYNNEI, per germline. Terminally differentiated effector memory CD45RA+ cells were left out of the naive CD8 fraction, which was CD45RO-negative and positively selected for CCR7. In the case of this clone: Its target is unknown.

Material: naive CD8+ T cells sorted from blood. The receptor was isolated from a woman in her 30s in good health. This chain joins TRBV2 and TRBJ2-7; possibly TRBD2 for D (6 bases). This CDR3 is CASNPGLVGGSYEQYF. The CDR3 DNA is TGTGCCAGCAATCCCGGACTGGTCGGGGGCTCCTACGAGCAGTACTTC. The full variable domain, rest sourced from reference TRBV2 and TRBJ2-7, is EPEVTQTPSHQVTQMGQEVILRCVPISNHLYFYWYRQILGQKVEFLVSFYNNEISEKSEIFDDQFSVERPDGSNFTLKIRSTKLEDSAMYFCASNPGLVGGSYEQYFGPGTRLTVT.